The 5 T cell receptor beta chains below were found in one sample sequenced in a study of T cell responses to AZD1222 COVID-19 vaccine. The assay was immunoSEQ multiplex PCR, and TCRdb's table has in-frame clones only and misses some. This table holds 95,000 to 110,000 clones, about 93% found once. The sequencing here drew on peripheral blood, taken on day 0 of AZD1222 vaccination. The receptors derive from an adult in good health.

The gene calls are TRBV19 and TRBJ2-1; either TRBD1 or TRBD2 may supply D (6 bases each). With 3 bases removed from V and 6 bases from J, the gap between germline ends came to 15 bases. The germline V gene has CDR1 LNHDA and CDR2 SQIVND (reference sequence). The CDR3 spans 15 residues. The CDR3 is CASSIGAGEVNEQFF. CDR3 sequence (DNA): TGTGCCAGTAGTATCGGAGCAGGGGAGGTCAATGAGCAGTTCTTC.

The chain joins TRBV10-3 to TRBJ2-5; D might be TRBD2 (5 bases). This CDR3 is 13 amino acids long. Germline V gives CDR1 ENHRY, CDR2 SYGVKD. V was shortened by 10 bases and J by 4 bases, with 16 bases between the two germline ends. CDR3 in amino acids: CATGLGEGETQYF. CDR3 bases: TGTGCCACCGGACTGGGAGAAGGAGAGACCCAGTACTTC.

This chain links TRBV11-3 with TRBJ2-3, with 14 positions matching TRBD2. Unmatched junction bases numbered 17, after V lost 5 bases and J lost 10 bases. Per germline, CDR1 SGHNT and CDR2 YENEEA. The CDR3 is 18 amino acids. CDR3 in amino acids: CASSQRPGTSGSWAPQYF. DNA of the CDR3: TGTGCCAGCAGCCAGAGACCCGGGACTAGCGGGAGTTGGGCGCCGCAGTATTTT. Variable domain in full (rest from reference TRBV11-3 and TRBJ2-3): EAGVVQSPRYKIIEKKQPVAFWCNPISGHNTLYWYLQNLGQGPELLIRYENEEAVDDSQLPKDRFSAERLKGVDSTLKIQPAELGDSAVYLCASSQRPGTSGSWAPQYFGPGTRLTVL.

The gene calls are TRBV18 and TRBJ2-4; D unresolved. This CDR3 region has 14 residues. Per germline, CDR1 KGHSH and CDR2 LQKENI. The ends were cut back, 0 bases at V and 2 bases at J, with 5 bases in the middle. CDR3 sequence (DNA): TGTGCCAGCTCACCACCCGAACCCAAAAACATTCAGTACTTC. Protein: CASSPPEPKNIQYF.

This chain joins TRBV29-1 and TRBJ1-2, with D unresolved. Per germline, CDR1 SQVTM and CDR2 ANQGSEA. The CDR3 consists of 13 residues. With 8 bases removed from V and 0 bases from J, the gap between germline ends came to 13 bases. The DNA for the CDR3 is TGCAGCTCCGAGGGTCTATCTAACTATGGCTACACCTTC. Its translation is CSSEGLSNYGYTF.